The 10 T cell receptor beta chains reported below all come from one sample, sequenced in a study of blood T cell repertoires in COVID-19. Sequencing was performed with immunoSEQ multiplex PCR; in TCRdb, only in-frame clones are kept and a portion is missing. The table records some 230,000 clones, 80% to 85% of them present only once. The sample comprised peripheral blood. These receptor sequences come from a woman older than 75 with COVID-19, enrolled during active disease.

V usage is TRBV7-2 and J usage is TRBJ2-1; the match to TRBD1 covers 7 bases. V gave up 6 bases and J gave up 5 bases; unmatched junction bases: 7. The CDR3 runs 14 residues. Germline V gene sequence: CDR1 SGHTA, CDR2 FQGNSA. The DNA of the CDR3 is TGTGCCAGCAGTTCCGACAGGGTAGACAATGAGCAGTTCTTC. Its protein product is CASSSDRVDNEQFF. Complete variable domain (other parts from reference TRBV7-2 and TRBJ2-1): GAGVSQSPSNKVTEKGKDVELRCDPISGHTALYWYRQSLGQGLEFLIYFQGNSAPDKSGLPSDRFSAERTGGSVSTLTIQRTQQEDSAVYLCASSSDRVDNEQFFGPGTRLTVL.

The gene calls are TRBV3-1 (or the pseudogene TRBV3-2) and TRBJ1-1; D gene uncertain. The germline V and J ends were trimmed by 1 base and 9 bases, with 12 bases remaining between them. The germline gives CDR1 LGHDT, CDR2 YNNKEL (reference sequence). The CDR3 runs to 13 residues. CDR3 DNA sequence: TGTGCCAGCAGCCAAGTCATGGAGGAACAAGCTTTCTTT. Translating gives CASSQVMEEQAFF.

J is TRBJ2-7 and V is TRBV7-2; a possible D gene is TRBD2 (5 bases). Germline V lookup: CDR1 SGHTA, CDR2 FQGNSA. V lost 5 bases and J lost 7, with 21 bases in between. The CDR3 totals 15 residues. CDR3 DNA sequence: TGTGCCAGCAGCACTGATGCCTACTCCCCGGGGGAGCAGTACTTC. Translation gives CASSTDAYSPGEQYF.

V is TRBV28 and J is TRBJ2-7; 9 bases agree with TRBD2. Germline CDR1 reads MDHEN; CDR2 reads SYDVKM. With 1 base clipped from V and 6 bases from J, the junction kept 10 bases outside the gene matches. The length of the CDR3 is 16 residues. Here the CDR3 reads CASSLLGGRATSEQYF. CDR3 nucleotides: TGTGCCAGCAGTTTATTGGGCGGGAGGGCCACGAGCGAGCAGTACTTC.

This clone was observed a few times. The rearrangement links TRBV5-5 to TRBJ2-2; TRBD2 matches at 8 bases. Germline loops: CDR1 SGHKS, CDR2 YYEKEE (reference sequence). CDR3 size: 15 residues. Trimming cost V 6 bases and J 1 base; bases outside gene matches: 5. The CDR3 is CASTHLAGNTGELFF. DNA of the CDR3: TGTGCCAGCACCCACCTAGCGGGGAACACCGGGGAGCTGTTTTTT.

The chain is built from TRBV28 and TRBJ2-7; D unresolved. Deletions cut 3 bases from V and 4 bases from J, with 13 bases between. The CDR3 consists of 14 residues. Looked up from germline, CDR1 is MDHEN and CDR2 is SYDVKM. CDR3 residues: CASSFPSPLYEQYF. The CDR3 nucleotides are TGTGCCAGCAGTTTCCCCTCCCCCTTGTACGAGCAGTACTTC. The full variable domain, its missing parts supplied by reference TRBV28 and TRBJ2-7, is DVKVTQSSRYLVKRTGEKVFLECVQDMDHENMFWYRQDPGLGLRLIYFSYDVKMKEKGDIPEGYSVSREKKERFSLILESASTNQTSMYLCASSFPSPLYEQYFGPGTRLTVT.

The sample holds one count of this clone. DNA of the CDR3: TGTGCCACCAGATCCGGCGGCTATGGCTACACCTTC. Its translation: CATRSGGYGYTF. J is TRBJ1-2 and V is TRBV24-1; D is unclear. V dropped 7 bases and J dropped 4 bases, with 9 bases sitting between them. Germline assignment: CDR1 KGHDR and CDR2 SFDVKD. The CDR3 consists of 12 residues.

This chain uses TRBV6-5 with TRBJ2-3, with 7 bases that match TRBD2. With 6 bases clipped from V and 0 bases from J, the junction kept 3 bases outside the gene matches. The germline CDR1 and CDR2 sequences are MNHEY and SVGAGI. The CDR3 runs to 14 residues. CDR3 in amino acids: CASRLAFSTDTQYF. The CDR3 DNA sequence: TGTGCCAGCAGACTAGCGTTTAGCACAGATACGCAGTATTTT.

The V and J genes are TRBV7-9 and TRBJ2-7; 8 nucleotides line up with TRBD2. The CDR3 has 16 amino acids. Germline values: CDR1 SEHNR, CDR2 FQNEAQ (reference sequence). Losses at the gene ends were 1 base for V and 0 bases for J; bases not matched to a gene: 5. The CDR3 here is CASSLGIAGSSYEQYF. CDR3 DNA sequence: TGTGCCAGCAGCTTAGGGATAGCGGGGAGCTCCTACGAGCAGTACTTC.

The sample holds a few counts of this clone. The chain joins TRBV3-1 (or the pseudogene TRBV3-2) to TRBJ2-5; 8 nucleotides align to TRBD1. The germline gives CDR1 LGHDT, CDR2 YNNKEL (reference sequence). The CDR3 is 16 amino acids. After removal of 4 bases from V and 4 bases from J, the junction contained 11 bases not matched to a gene. The CDR3 DNA follows: TGTGCCAGCAGCCGCCCCCAAGGACAGGGTCGAGAGACCCAGTACTTC. The encoded protein is CASSRPQGQGRETQYF.